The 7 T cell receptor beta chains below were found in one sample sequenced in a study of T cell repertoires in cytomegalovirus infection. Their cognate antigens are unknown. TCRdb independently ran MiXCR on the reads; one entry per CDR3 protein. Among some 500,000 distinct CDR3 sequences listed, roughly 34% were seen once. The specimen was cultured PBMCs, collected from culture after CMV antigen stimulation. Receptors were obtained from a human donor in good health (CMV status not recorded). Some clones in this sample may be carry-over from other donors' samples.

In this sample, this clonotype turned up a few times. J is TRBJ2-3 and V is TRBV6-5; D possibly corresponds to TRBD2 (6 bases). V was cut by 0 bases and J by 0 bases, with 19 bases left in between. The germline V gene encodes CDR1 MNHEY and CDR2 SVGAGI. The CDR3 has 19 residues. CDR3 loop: CASSYSYPDGSGSTDTQYF. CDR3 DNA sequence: TGTGCCAGCAGTTACTCGTATCCCGACGGTAGCGGTAGCACAGATACGCAGTATTTT.

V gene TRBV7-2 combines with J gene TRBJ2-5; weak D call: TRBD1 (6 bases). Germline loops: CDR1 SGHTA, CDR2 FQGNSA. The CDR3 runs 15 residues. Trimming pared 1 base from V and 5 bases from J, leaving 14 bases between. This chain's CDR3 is CASSLGAGVVETQYF. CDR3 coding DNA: TGTGCCAGCAGCTTAGGGGCAGGGGTGGTCGAGACCCAGTACTTC.

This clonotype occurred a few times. The CDR3 sequence is CASSLPRTSGRPYEQYF. CDR3 in DNA: TGTGCCAGCAGTTTACCCAGGACTAGCGGGAGGCCCTACGAGCAGTACTTC. The rearrangement links TRBV28 to TRBJ2-7; TRBD2 matches at 14 bases. Germline CDR1 is MDHEN and CDR2 is SYDVKM. The CDR3 consists of 17 residues. V lost 2 bases, J lost 2 bases, and 5 bases stayed unmatched.

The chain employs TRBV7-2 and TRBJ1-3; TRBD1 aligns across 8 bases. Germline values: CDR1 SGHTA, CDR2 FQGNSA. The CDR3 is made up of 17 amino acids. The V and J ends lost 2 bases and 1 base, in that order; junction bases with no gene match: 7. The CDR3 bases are TGTGCCAGCAGCTTAATGGTCAGGGGGCTATCTGGAAACACCATATATTTT. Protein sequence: CASSLMVRGLSGNTIYF.

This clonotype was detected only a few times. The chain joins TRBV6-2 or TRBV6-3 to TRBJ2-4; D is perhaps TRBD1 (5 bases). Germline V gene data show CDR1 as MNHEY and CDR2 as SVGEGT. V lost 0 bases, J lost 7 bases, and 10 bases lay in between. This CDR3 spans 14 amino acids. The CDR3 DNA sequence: TGTGCCAGCAGTTACTCAGGGGCACGGAACATTCAGTACTTC. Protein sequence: CASSYSGARNIQYF.

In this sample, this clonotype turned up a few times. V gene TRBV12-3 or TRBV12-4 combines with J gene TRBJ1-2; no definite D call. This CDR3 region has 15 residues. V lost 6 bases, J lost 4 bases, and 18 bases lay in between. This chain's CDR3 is CASSPHHGVSYGYTF. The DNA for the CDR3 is TGTGCCAGCAGCCCCCACCACGGGGTAAGCTATGGCTACACCTTC.

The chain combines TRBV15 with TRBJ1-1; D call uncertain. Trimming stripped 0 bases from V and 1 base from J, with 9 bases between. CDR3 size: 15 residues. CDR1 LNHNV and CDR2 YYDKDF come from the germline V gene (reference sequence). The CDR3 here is CATSRERAWNTEAFF. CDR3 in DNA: TGTGCCACCAGCAGAGAGAGGGCTTGGAACACTGAAGCTTTCTTT.